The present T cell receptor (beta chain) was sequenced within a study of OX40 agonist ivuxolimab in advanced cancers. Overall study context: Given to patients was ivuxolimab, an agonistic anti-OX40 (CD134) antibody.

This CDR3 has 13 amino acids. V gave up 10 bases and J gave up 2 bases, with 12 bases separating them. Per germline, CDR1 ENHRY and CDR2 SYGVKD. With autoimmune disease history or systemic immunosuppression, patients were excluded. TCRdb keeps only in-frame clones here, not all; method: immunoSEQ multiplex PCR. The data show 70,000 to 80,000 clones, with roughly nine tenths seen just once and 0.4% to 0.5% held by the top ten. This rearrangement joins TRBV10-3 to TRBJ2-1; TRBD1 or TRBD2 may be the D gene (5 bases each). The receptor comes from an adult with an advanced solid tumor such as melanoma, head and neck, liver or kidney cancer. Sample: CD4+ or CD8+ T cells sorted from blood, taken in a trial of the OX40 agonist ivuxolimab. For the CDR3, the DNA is TGTGCCACTGGGACGGACACCTACAATGAGCAGTTCTTC. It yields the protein CATGTDTYNEQFF.